This TCR beta chain was recovered during a study of T cells in tuberculosis. Repertoires were generated with immunoSEQ multiplex PCR, while TCRdb's copy carries only in-frame clones and drops some. The table lists around 26,000 clones, approximately 92% of them singletons. The CDR3 is made up of 14 amino acids. The V end lost 6 bases, the J end lost 2 bases, and 14 bases lay between the germline ends. CDR1 and CDR2 (germline): LNHDA, SQIVND (reference sequence). The chain recombines TRBV19 with TRBJ2-7; possibly TRBD1 for D (6 bases). The clonotype comes from a donor aged 10-30 years with latent tuberculosis or without tuberculosis infection. Some clones in this sample may be carry-over from other donors' samples. Sequenced: PBMCs. In nucleotides, the CDR3 is TGTGCCAGTAGCAACCAAGGACAGACCTACGAGCAGTACTTC. This gives the protein CASSNQGQTYEQYF.